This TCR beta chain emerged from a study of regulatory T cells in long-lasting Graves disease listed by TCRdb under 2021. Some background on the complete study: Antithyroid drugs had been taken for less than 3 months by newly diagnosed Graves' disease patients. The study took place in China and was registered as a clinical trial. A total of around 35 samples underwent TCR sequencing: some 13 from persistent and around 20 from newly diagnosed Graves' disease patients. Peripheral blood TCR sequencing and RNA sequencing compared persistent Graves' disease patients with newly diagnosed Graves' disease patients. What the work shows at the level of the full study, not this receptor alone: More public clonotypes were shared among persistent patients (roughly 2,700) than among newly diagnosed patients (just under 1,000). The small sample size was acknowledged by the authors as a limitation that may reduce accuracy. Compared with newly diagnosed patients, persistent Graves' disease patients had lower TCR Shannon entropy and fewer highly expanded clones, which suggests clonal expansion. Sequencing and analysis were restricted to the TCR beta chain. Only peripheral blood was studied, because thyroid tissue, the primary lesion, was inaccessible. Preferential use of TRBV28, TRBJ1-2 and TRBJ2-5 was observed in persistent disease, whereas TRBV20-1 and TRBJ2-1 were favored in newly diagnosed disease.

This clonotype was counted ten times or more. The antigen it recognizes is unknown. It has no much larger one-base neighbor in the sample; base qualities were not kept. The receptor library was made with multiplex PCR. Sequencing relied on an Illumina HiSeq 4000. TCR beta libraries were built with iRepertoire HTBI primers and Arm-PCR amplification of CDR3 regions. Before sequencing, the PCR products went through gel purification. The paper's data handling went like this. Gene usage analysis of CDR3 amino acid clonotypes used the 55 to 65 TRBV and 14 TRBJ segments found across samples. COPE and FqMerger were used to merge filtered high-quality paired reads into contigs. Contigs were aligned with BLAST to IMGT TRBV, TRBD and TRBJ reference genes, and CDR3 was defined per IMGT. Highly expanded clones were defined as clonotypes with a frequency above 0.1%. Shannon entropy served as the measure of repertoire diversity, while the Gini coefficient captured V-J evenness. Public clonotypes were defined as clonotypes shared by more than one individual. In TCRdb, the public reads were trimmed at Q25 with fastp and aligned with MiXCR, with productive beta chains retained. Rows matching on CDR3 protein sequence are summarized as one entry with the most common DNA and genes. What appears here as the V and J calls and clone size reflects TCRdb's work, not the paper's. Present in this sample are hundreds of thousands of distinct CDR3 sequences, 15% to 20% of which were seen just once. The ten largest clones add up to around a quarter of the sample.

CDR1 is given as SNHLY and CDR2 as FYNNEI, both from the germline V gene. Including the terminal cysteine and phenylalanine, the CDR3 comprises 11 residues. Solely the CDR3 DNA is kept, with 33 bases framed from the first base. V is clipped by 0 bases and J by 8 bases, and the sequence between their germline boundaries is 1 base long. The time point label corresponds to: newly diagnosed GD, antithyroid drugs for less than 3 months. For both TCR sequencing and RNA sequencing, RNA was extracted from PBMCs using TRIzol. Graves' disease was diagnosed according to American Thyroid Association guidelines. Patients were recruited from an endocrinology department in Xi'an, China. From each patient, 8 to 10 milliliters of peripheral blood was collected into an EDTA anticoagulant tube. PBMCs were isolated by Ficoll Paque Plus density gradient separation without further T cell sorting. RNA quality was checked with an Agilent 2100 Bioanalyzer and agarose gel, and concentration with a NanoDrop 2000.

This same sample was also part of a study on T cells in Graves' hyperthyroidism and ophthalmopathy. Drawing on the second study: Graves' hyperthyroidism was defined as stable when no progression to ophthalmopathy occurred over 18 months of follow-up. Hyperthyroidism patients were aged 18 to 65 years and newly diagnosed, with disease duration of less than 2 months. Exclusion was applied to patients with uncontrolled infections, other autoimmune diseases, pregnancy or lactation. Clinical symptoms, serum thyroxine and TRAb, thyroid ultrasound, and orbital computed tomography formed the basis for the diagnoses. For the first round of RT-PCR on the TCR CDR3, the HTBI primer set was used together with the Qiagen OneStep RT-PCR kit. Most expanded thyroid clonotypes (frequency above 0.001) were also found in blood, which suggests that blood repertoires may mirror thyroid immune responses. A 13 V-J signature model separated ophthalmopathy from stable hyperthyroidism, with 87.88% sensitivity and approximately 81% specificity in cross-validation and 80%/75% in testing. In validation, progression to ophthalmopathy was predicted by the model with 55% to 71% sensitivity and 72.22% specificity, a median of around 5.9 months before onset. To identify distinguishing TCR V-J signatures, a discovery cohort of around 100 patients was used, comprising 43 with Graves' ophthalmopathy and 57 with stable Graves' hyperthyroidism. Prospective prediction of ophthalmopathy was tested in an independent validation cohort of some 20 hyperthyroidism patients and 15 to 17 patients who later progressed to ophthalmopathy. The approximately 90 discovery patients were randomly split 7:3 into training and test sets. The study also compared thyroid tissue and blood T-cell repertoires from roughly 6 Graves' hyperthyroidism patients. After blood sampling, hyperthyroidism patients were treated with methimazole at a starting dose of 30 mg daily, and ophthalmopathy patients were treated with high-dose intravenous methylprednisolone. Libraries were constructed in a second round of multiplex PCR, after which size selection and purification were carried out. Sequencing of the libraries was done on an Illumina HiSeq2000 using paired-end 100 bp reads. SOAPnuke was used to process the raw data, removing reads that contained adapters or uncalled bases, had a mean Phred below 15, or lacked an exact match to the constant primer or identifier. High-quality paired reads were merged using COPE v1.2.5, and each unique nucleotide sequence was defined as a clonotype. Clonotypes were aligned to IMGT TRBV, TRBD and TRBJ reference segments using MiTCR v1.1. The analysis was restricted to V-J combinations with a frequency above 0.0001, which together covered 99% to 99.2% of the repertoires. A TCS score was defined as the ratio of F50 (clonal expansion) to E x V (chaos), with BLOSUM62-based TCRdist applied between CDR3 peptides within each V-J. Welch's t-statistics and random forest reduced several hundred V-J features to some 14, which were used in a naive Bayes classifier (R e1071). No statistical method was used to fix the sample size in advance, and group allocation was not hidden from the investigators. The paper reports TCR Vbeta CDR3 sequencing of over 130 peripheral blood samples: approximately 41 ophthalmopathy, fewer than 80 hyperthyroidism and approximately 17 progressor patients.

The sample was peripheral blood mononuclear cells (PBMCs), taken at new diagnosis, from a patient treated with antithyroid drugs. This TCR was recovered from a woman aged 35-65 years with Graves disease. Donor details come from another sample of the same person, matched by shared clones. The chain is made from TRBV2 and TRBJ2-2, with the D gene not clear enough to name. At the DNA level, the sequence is TGTGCCAGCAGTGAAGCTGGGGAGCTGTTTTTT. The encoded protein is CASSEAGELFF. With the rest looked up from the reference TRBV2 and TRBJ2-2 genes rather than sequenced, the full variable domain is EPEVTQTPSHQVTQMGQEVILRCVPISNHLYFYWYRQILGQKVEFLVSFYNNEISEKSEIFDDQFSVERPDGSNFTLKIRSTKLEDSAMYFCASSEAGELFFGEGSRLTVL.